This is a list of T cell receptor beta chains from one sample in a study of blood T cell repertoires in COVID-19. The table came from immunoSEQ multiplex PCR; TCRdb's copy has only in-frame clones and leaves some out. The sample yields 20,000 to 25,000 clones, 80% to 90% seen once. Sequences were obtained from peripheral blood. These receptors all come from a man aged 65-85 years in a cohort sampled during active COVID-19. Each CDR3 is given with its conserved first and last residue. D genes are given only for firm matches. The size field is filled for only some rows; it gives once, few, many or a size class.

CDR3aa | CDR3nt | d_gene | abundance | j_gene | v_gene
CASTTGSSEQYF | TGTGCCAGCACTACAGGGTCCAGCGAGCAGTACTTC | NA | once | TRBJ2-7 | TRBV12-3/TRBV12-4
CASSPGQGNSPLHF | TGTGCCAGCAGCCCGGGACAGGGTAATTCACCCCTCCACTTT | TRBD1 | NA | TRBJ1-6 | TRBV7-2
CASSSSRDNTGELFF | TGTGCCAGCAGCAGTAGCAGGGATAACACCGGGGAGCTGTTTTTT | NA | NA | TRBJ2-2 | TRBV21-1
CASQGEGRTGELFF | TGTGCCAGCCAAGGGGAGGGCCGTACCGGGGAGCTGTTTTTT | TRBD2 | NA | TRBJ2-2 | TRBV6-5
CASSLRRLVATNEKLFF | TGTGCCAGCAGTTTGCGGCGGCTGGTAGCAACTAATGAAAAACTGTTTTTT | NA | NA | TRBJ1-4 | TRBV27
CASSPGGALGGYTF | TGTGCCAGCAGTCCAGGGGGCGCATTAGGTGGCTACACCTTC | TRBD1 | once | TRBJ1-2 | TRBV6-5
CASSGLAGGPSF | TGTGCCAGTTCGGGACTAGCGGGAGGGCCGTCTTTC | TRBD2 | once | TRBJ2-6 | TRBV19
CASSHVWGGYNSPLHF | TGCGCCAGCAGCCACGTTTGGGGGGGATATAATTCACCCCTCCACTTT | NA | NA | TRBJ1-6 | TRBV4-1
CSDSGTGVLHTF | TGCAGCGATTCCGGGACAGGGGTCCTCCACACCTTC | TRBD1 | NA | TRBJ1-2 | TRBV29-1
CASIRTGMNTEAFF | TGTGCCAGTATCCGGACAGGTATGAACACTGAAGCTTTCTTT | TRBD1 | NA | TRBJ1-1 | TRBV19
CASSIGAGSNQPQHF | TGTGCCAGTAGTATAGGGGCGGGATCTAATCAGCCCCAGCATTTT | NA | NA | TRBJ1-5 | TRBV19
CASSVGQINTEAFF | TGCGCCAGCAGCGTCGGACAAATCAACACTGAAGCTTTCTTT | NA | NA | TRBJ1-1 | TRBV5-1
CASTSTYTGELFF | TGTGCCAGCACCTCAACATACACCGGGGAGCTGTTTTTT | NA | NA | TRBJ2-2 | TRBV11-2
CASSRWTSGILSTDTQYF | TGTGCCAGCAGCCGCTGGACTAGCGGAATCCTTAGCACAGATACGCAGTATTTT | TRBD2 | NA | TRBJ2-3 | TRBV7-9
CASTGTSGRYTGELFF | TGTGCCAGTACCGGGACTAGCGGGAGGTACACCGGGGAGCTGTTTTTT | TRBD2 | NA | TRBJ2-2 | TRBV19
CASSPGLWAGGGGGNTIYF | TGTGCCAGCAGCCCCGGCCTCTGGGCAGGGGGCGGGGGTGGAAACACCATATATTTT | TRBD1 | NA | TRBJ1-3 | TRBV9
CASSLLKDSGGSYTF | TGTGCCAGCAGCCTCCTTAAGGACAGCGGTGGAAGCTACACCTTC | NA | NA | TRBJ1-2 | TRBV14
CASTEQAKYEQYF | TGTGCCAGCACCGAACAGGCCAAGTACGAGCAGTACTTC | NA | NA | TRBJ2-7 | TRBV28
CASSLVAGVEETQYF | TGTGCCAGCAGCTTAGTGGCGGGAGTCGAAGAGACCCAGTACTTC | TRBD2 | NA | TRBJ2-5 | TRBV7-2
CASSPASVAYEQYF | TGTGCCAGCAGTCCTGCTAGCGTAGCCTACGAGCAGTACTTC | NA | NA | TRBJ2-7 | TRBV28
CASTPAGGTQYF | TGTGCCAGCACCCCCGCGGGGGGGACCCAGTACTTC | TRBD2 | NA | TRBJ2-5 | TRBV6-7
CASSKDGGSTDTQYF | TGTGCCAGCAGCAAAGACGGCGGTAGCACAGATACGCAGTATTTT | NA | NA | TRBJ2-3 | TRBV21-1
CASSFGLAGGDTQYF | TGCGCCAGCAGCTTTGGACTAGCGGGAGGAGATACGCAGTATTTT | TRBD2 | NA | TRBJ2-3 | TRBV4-1
CASSGGGTSGNNEQFF | TGTGCCAGCAGCGGCGGGGGGACTAGCGGTAACAATGAGCAGTTCTTC | TRBD2 | NA | TRBJ2-1 | TRBV11-3
CASSDHRTADTQYF | TGTGCCAGCAGTGACCATAGGACAGCAGATACGCAGTATTTT | NA | NA | TRBJ2-3 | TRBV25-1
CASSLGHFYGYTF | TGTGCCAGCAGTCTCGGACATTTCTATGGCTACACCTTC | NA | NA | TRBJ1-2 | TRBV28
CASRRTTSGRGGETQYF | TGCGCCAGCAGACGAACGACTAGCGGGAGGGGTGGGGAGACCCAGTACTTC | TRBD2 | NA | TRBJ2-5 | TRBV5-1
CASSTRGSQPQHF | TGTGCCAGCAGTACAAGGGGGAGTCAGCCCCAGCATTTT | NA | few | TRBJ1-5 | TRBV28
CASSTTGPQHF | TGTGCCAGCAGTACCACAGGGCCCCAGCATTTT | NA | NA | TRBJ1-5 | TRBV2
CASSKRTGITEAFF | TGTGCCAGCTCAAAGAGGACAGGGATCACTGAAGCTTTCTTT | TRBD1 | NA | TRBJ1-1 | TRBV18
CASSSWDRGNSPLHF | TGTGCCAGCAGCAGCTGGGACAGGGGTAATTCACCCCTCCACTTT | TRBD1 | NA | TRBJ1-6 | TRBV6-5
CSAESGIVDTQYF | TGCAGCGCCGAGAGCGGGATCGTAGATACGCAGTATTTT | TRBD2 | NA | TRBJ2-3 | TRBV29-1
CASSLGGGTSNEKLFF | TGTGCCAGCAGCTTGGGAGGGGGCACCAGTAATGAAAAACTGTTTTTT | TRBD1 | NA | TRBJ1-4 | TRBV5-6
CASSPYGQGAPGNTIYF | TGTGCCAGCAGCCCGTACGGACAGGGGGCGCCGGGAAACACCATATATTTT | TRBD1 | NA | TRBJ1-3 | TRBV7-9
CASSLGEWSGNTIYF | TGTGCCAGCAGCTTAGGCGAGTGGTCTGGAAACACCATATATTTT | NA | few | TRBJ1-3 | TRBV7-9
CASSYSRSEQFF | TGTGCCAGCAGTTACTCTCGGAGTGAGCAGTTCTTC | NA | NA | TRBJ2-1 | TRBV6-6
CASSGLAGNNEQFF | TGTGCCAGCAGTGGGCTAGCGGGAAACAATGAGCAGTTCTTC | TRBD2 | NA | TRBJ2-1 | TRBV2
CASSLAGSYNEQFF | TGTGCCAGCAGTCTAGCGGGAAGCTACAATGAGCAGTTCTTC | TRBD2 | NA | TRBJ2-1 | TRBV2
CASGTSGTDTQYF | TGTGCCAGCGGGACTAGCGGCACAGATACGCAGTATTTT | TRBD2 | NA | TRBJ2-3 | TRBV7-3
CAISDIRRTQYF | TGTGCCATCAGTGATATCCGCAGAACCCAGTACTTC | NA | NA | TRBJ2-5 | TRBV10-3
CASSQPGTGNGYTF | TGTGCCAGCAGCCAACCCGGGACAGGGAATGGCTACACCTTC | TRBD1 | NA | TRBJ1-2 | TRBV5-4
CASSSPGAEGNTGELFF | TGTGCCAGCAGTTCCCCTGGTGCAGAGGGTAACACCGGGGAGCTGTTTTTT | NA | few | TRBJ2-2 | TRBV28
CASSPGQGANQPQHF | TGTGCCAGCAGCCCGGGACAGGGGGCGAACCAGCCCCAGCATTTT | TRBD1 | NA | TRBJ1-5 | TRBV6-5
CASSLGLRSGANVLTF | TGTGCCAGCAGCTTGGGTTTGAGGTCTGGGGCCAACGTCCTGACTTTC | NA | NA | TRBJ2-6 | TRBV5-5